The rows below give T cell receptor beta chains drawn from one sample of a study of blood T cell repertoires in COVID-19. Profiling relied on immunoSEQ multiplex PCR, and the TCRdb table lists in-frame clones only, not all of them. The sample contains about 140,000 clones, about four fifths of which appear only once. The specimen sequenced was peripheral blood. Every receptor here comes from a human donor in a cohort sampled during active COVID-19. Both conserved end residues are part of each CDR3. The D gene is left open where the match is weak. Not every row has a clone size; where given, it reads once, few, many or a size class.

cdr3_nt	cdr3_aa	clone_size	d_call	v_call	j_call
TGTGCCAGCAGTCCAAGCATTGACTATGGCTACACCTTC	CASSPSIDYGYTF	NA	NA	TRBV9	TRBJ1-2
TGTGCCAGTACCACGGGACATGGAGGAGTTGGTTCACCCCTCCACTTT	CASTTGHGGVGSPLHF	NA	NA	TRBV19	TRBJ1-6
TGCGCCAGCAGCTCCGGGACAGCAGCTTTCTTT	CASSSGTAAFF	NA	TRBD1	TRBV5-1	TRBJ1-1
TGTGCCAGCAGTTACTCGACTAGCGGGGGTCTGCGTTCCTACGAGCAGTACTTC	CASSYSTSGGLRSYEQYF	NA	TRBD2	TRBV6-2/TRBV6-3	TRBJ2-7
TGTGCCAGCAGTCCCGGGACAGGGGGGCCCGGGGAGCTGTTTTTT	CASSPGTGGPGELFF	NA	TRBD1	TRBV6-2/TRBV6-3	TRBJ2-2
TGTGCCAGCAGCCTAGGAGGCACGGTCTACGAGCAGTACTTC	CASSLGGTVYEQYF	NA	NA	TRBV7-9	TRBJ2-7
TGTGCCAGCAGTTTATTGATTGGGACAGGGAATGAAAAACTGTTTTTT	CASSLLIGTGNEKLFF	NA	TRBD1	TRBV28	TRBJ1-4
TGTGCCAGCAGCTCGGGACAGGGAAGGGATGAAAAACTGTTTTTT	CASSSGQGRDEKLFF	NA	TRBD1	TRBV7-2	TRBJ1-4
TGCGCCAGCAGCCGCTCCTATCCAGGGACAGACAACTCGGGAGATACGCAGTATTTT	CASSRSYPGTDNSGDTQYF	once	TRBD1	TRBV4-1	TRBJ2-3
TGCGCCAGCACTCCTGACAGGGGTGGGGAAAAACTGTTTTTT	CASTPDRGGEKLFF	NA	TRBD1	TRBV5-1	TRBJ1-4
TGTGCCAGCAGCCTAGCGGGAGTTGACCAAGAGACCCAGTACTTC	CASSLAGVDQETQYF	NA	TRBD2	TRBV4-2	TRBJ2-5
TGTGCCAGCAGTTATATAGGGGACACAATGAACACTGAAGCTTTCTTT	CASSYIGDTMNTEAFF	once	NA	TRBV28	TRBJ1-1
TGTGCCAGCAGCTCCCAGGGGGGACAGGGATACATTCAGTACTTC	CASSSQGGQGYIQYF	NA	TRBD1	TRBV7-3	TRBJ2-4
TGTGCCAGCAGCACCTCCCTGGCGGGGGGTAGTGTGCAGTTCTTC	CASSTSLAGGSVQFF	NA	TRBD2	TRBV3-1/TRBV3-2	TRBJ2-1
TGTGCCAGCAGTGCAAACAGGGACTACTCTGGAAACACCATATATTTT	CASSANRDYSGNTIYF	NA	NA	TRBV6-1	TRBJ1-3
TGCGCCAGCAGCCCGAGGGATACCTACGAGCAGTACTTC	CASSPRDTYEQYF	NA	NA	TRBV5-1	TRBJ2-7
TGTGCCAGCAGCCAGCCGGAGGGTGAAAAACTGTTTTTT	CASSQPEGEKLFF	NA	NA	TRBV7-9	TRBJ1-4
TGTGCCAGTAGCCGCGGACAGGGGGCTTCCTACGAGCAGTACTTC	CASSRGQGASYEQYF	NA	TRBD1	TRBV19	TRBJ2-7
TGCAGCGTTGAATTTCTAGCGGGAGAGTCGTACGAGCAGTACTTC	CSVEFLAGESYEQYF	NA	TRBD2	TRBV29-1	TRBJ2-7
TGTGCCAGCAGCTTAGGGGCTAGCGATTACAATGAGCAGTTCTTC	CASSLGASDYNEQFF	few	NA	TRBV7-3	TRBJ2-1
TGTGCCAGCTCACCTACAGGGGGCTACGAGCAGTACTTC	CASSPTGGYEQYF	NA	TRBD1	TRBV18	TRBJ2-7
TGTGCCACCAGCAGAGGGACACATTCCTACGAGCAGTACTTC	CATSRGTHSYEQYF	NA	NA	TRBV15	TRBJ2-7
TGTGCCAGCAGCCCCTTCCCCGGACAGGGGGAGGGCGGCGAGCAGTACTTC	CASSPFPGQGEGGEQYF	NA	TRBD1	TRBV7-3	TRBJ2-7
TGTGCCATCAGTGAAGGTCAGGGGCGGAACACCATATATTTT	CAISEGQGRNTIYF	NA	NA	TRBV10-3	TRBJ1-3
TGTGCCAGCAGCTTAGAAACAGGGGCGGAACAAGAGACCCAGTACTTC	CASSLETGAEQETQYF	NA	TRBD1	TRBV11-3	TRBJ2-5
TGTGCCAGCAGCTTAGACAGGGTGCCCGGGGAGCTGTTTTTT	CASSLDRVPGELFF	NA	NA	TRBV7-2	TRBJ2-2
TGTGCCAGCAGGCTCCGGGCAGGGCGTACAGATACGCAGTATTTT	CASRLRAGRTDTQYF	NA	NA	TRBV7-2	TRBJ2-3
TGTGCCAGCAGAGCGGGGGCTTCTGGGGCCAACGTCCTGACTTTC	CASRAGASGANVLTF	NA	TRBD2	TRBV7-3	TRBJ2-6
TGTGCCAGCAGCTTGCAGGGAACTGAAGCTTTCTTT	CASSLQGTEAFF	NA	NA	TRBV11-1	TRBJ1-1
TGTGCCAGCAGGAGCTTGCCCTATGGCTACACCTTC	CASRSLPYGYTF	NA	NA	TRBV28	TRBJ1-2
TGTGCCAGCAGACCTCAGCGGGAGGGAACGCAGTATTTT	CASRPQREGTQYF	NA	TRBD2	TRBV28	TRBJ2-3
TGTGCCACCAGTCCTACCTCTAACTATGGCTACACCTTC	CATSPTSNYGYTF	NA	NA	TRBV15	TRBJ1-2
TGTGCCAGCAGCTTAACTGACAGCCCTAACACTGAAGCTTTCTTT	CASSLTDSPNTEAFF	NA	NA	TRBV11-2	TRBJ1-1
TGTGCCAGCAGCTTAGCGGGGGGTGTCGCCCAGCCCTACGAGCAGTACTTC	CASSLAGGVAQPYEQYF	NA	NA	TRBV7-6	TRBJ2-7